The clone carrying this TCR beta chain was observed many times. Antigen specificity is unknown. Points from the study as a whole: Whole repertoires were not studied in the larger cohort, only one V-J beta rearrangement. Tumor Treg TCRs overlapped most with tumor naive CD4+ cells.

Cells sorted as Tregs were CD4+, CD25+ and CD127-/low. After constant-region reverse-primer amplification, full-length variable regions underwent semi-nested PCR with Nested Universal Primer A. TCRdb reanalysed the 5' RACE reads using MiXCR and keeps one entry per CDR3 protein. The sample consists of 35,000 to 50,000 distinct CDR3 sequences, 20% to 25% of them appearing once. Trimming removed 0 bases from V and 5 bases from J, with 8 bases in between. Germline CDR1 reads MNHEY; CDR2 reads SMNVEV (reference sequence). The CDR3 length is 14 residues. The sequence was obtained from a female donor with breast cancer. J is TRBJ2-1 and V is TRBV27; perhaps TRBD1 as D (6 bases). The sequenced sample was Tregs sorted from blood. The CDR3 nucleotides are TGTGCCAGCAGTTTATCGGGGACAAACAATGAGCAGTTCTTC. This sequence encodes CASSLSGTNNEQFF.